The next 5 T cell receptor beta chains were all read from a single sample in a study of cytomegalovirus exposure and HLA in healthy donors. Use of 60 Vbeta and 13 Jbeta primers characterized the PCR. TCRdb's table, derived via immunoSEQ multiplex PCR, lists solely in-frame clones and lacks some. The repertoire holds roughly 180,000 clones, with over 75% as singletons. The specimen sequenced was PBMCs. The receptors originated from a man aged 18 to 29 in good health and CMV-seropositive.

This chain uses TRBV6-5 with TRBJ1-5; D is undetermined. Trimming took 8 bases from V and 5 from J, leaving 13 bases between them. The CDR3 covers 13 residues. Germline V lookup: CDR1 MNHEY, CDR2 SVGAGI. The CDR3: CASRMALYQPQHF. CDR3 bases: TGTGCCAGCCGAATGGCACTATATCAGCCCCAGCATTTT.

The gene calls are TRBV7-2 and TRBJ2-2; 7 bases fit TRBD1. V was clipped by 2 bases and J by 5 bases; unmatched bases: 2. The germline gives CDR1 SGHTA, CDR2 FQGNSA. The CDR3 extends over 14 amino acids. CDR3 sequence (DNA): TGTGCCAGCAGCTTAAAACAGGGGACCGGGGAGCTGTTTTTT. This gives the protein CASSLKQGTGELFF.

The rearrangement links TRBV19 to TRBJ2-7; the D gene is possibly TRBD2 (5 bases). Trimming left V 4 bases short and J 2 bases short, with 15 bases between. The CDR3 loop spans 15 amino acids. The germline gives CDR1 LNHDA, CDR2 SQIVND (reference sequence). In nucleotides, the CDR3 is TGTGCCAGTAGTACCGGGCTCGGGCGGGCCTACGAGCAGTACTTC. It yields the protein CASSTGLGRAYEQYF.

The V call is TRBV7-9, the J call TRBJ1-2, with D tentatively TRBD1 (6 bases). Per germline, CDR1 SEHNR and CDR2 FQNEAQ (reference sequence). V was shortened by 4 bases and J by 5 bases, with 20 bases between the two germline ends. This CDR3 is 16 amino acids long. CDR3 region: CASSSDRTDRLYGYTF. The CDR3 nucleotides are TGTGCCAGCAGCTCCGATAGGACCGACAGGTTATATGGCTACACCTTC.

The CDR3 loop reads CASSPSPVVGGVETQYF. In DNA, the CDR3 is TGCGCCAGCAGCCCCTCGCCCGTGGTGGGGGGGGTGGAGACCCAGTACTTC. The chain joins TRBV4-1 to TRBJ2-5; 7 bases agree with TRBD2. The V and J ends lost 4 bases and 5 bases, in that order; junction bases with no gene match: 16. Germline CDR1 and CDR2: MGHRA and YSYEKL. The CDR3 runs 17 residues.